The T cell receptor (beta chain) described here comes from a study of blood T cell repertoires in COVID-19. Study overall: Both acute and convalescent COVID-19 samples were obtained from the United States, Italy and Spain. T cells, B-cell-depleted T cells, or PBMCs supplied cDNA or gDNA.

Study processing details: Estimation of nucleated cell counts relied on the amplification of reference gene primers. The protocol was immunoSEQ multiplex PCR, while the TCRdb copy is restricted to in-frame clones and leaves out a portion. For V, J and clone size, that table is used; D and trimming come from the DNA. The sample yields about 180,000 clones, around 83% seen once. Per germline, CDR1 MDHEN and CDR2 SYDVKM. The V end lost 6 bases, the J end lost 4 bases, and 15 bases lay between the germline ends. The CDR3 is 14 residues long. The V and J genes are TRBV28 and TRBJ1-1; possible D gene TRBD1, 6 bases. This TCR was sampled from a human donor in a cohort sampled during active COVID-19. Specimen: peripheral blood. The chain's CDR3 is CASRNEQGSTEAFF. Written as DNA, the CDR3 is TGTGCCAGCAGGAATGAACAGGGCTCCACTGAAGCTTTCTTT.